What follows describes a single T cell receptor beta chain. V trimming: 4 bases; J trimming: 5 bases; junction bases outside the gene matches: 5. Germline CDR1 SGDLS, CDR2 YYNGEE. This CDR3 has 13 residues. The sample is drawn from a study of OX40 agonist ivuxolimab in advanced cancers. The wider study: Intravenous ivuxolimab was administered to patients every 2 weeks at 0.01 to 10 mg/kg. The dose-escalation group included hepatocellular carcinoma, melanoma, renal cell carcinoma and head and neck cancer.

Here immunoSEQ multiplex PCR was the method, and the copy in TCRdb shows in-frame clones only, minus some. Among about 63,000 clones listed, 75% to 90% were seen once. The receptor was derived from an adult with an advanced solid tumor such as melanoma, head and neck, liver or kidney cancer. Sequences were derived from CD4+ or CD8+ T cells sorted from blood, sampled in a trial of the OX40 agonist ivuxolimab. The chain is built from TRBV9 and TRBJ1-2; 7 nucleotides agree with TRBD1. CDR3 region: CASSQLQGYGYTF. The CDR3 nucleotides read TGTGCCAGCAGCCAACTACAGGGGTATGGCTACACCTTC.